The 26 T cell receptor beta chains listed next were all sequenced from one sample in a study of early T cells in non-severe SARS-CoV-2 infection. From the 5' RACE reads, TCRdb called clonotypes with MiXCR, one entry per CDR3 protein. The repertoire holds 45,000 to 65,000 distinct CDR3 sequences, with 7% to 10% as singletons. The source material was whole blood. The receptors shown here come from an adult who was a healthcare worker with PCR-confirmed SARS-CoV-2 infection or an uninfected control (not recorded which).

The chain couples TRBV6-1 to TRBJ2-7; 10 nucleotides agree with TRBD2. Germline trimming cut 7 bases from V and 7 bases from J; bases unmatched to any gene: 19. The germline V gene has CDR1 MNHNS and CDR2 SASEGT. The CDR3 totals 17 residues. DNA of the CDR3: TGTGCCAGCACCCCCAGGTGGAGTAGCGGGGGGTTGGGGGAGCAGTACTTC. This codes for CASTPRWSSGGLGEQYF.

V and J are TRBV15 and TRBJ2-7; 10 bases align to TRBD2. CDR1 and CDR2 from the germline V gene are LNHNV and YYDKDF (reference sequence). V gave up 0 bases and J gave up 5 bases; unmatched junction bases: 10. The CDR3 consists of 17 residues. This CDR3 is CATSREASGSNRNEQYF. CDR3 nucleotide sequence: TGTGCCACCAGCAGAGAGGCTAGCGGGAGCAATCGGAACGAGCAGTACTTC.

This clonotype came up many times. The chain carries TRBV10-3 and TRBJ1-2; D is uncertain. There are 13 residues in the CDR3. The germline V gene encodes CDR1 ENHRY and CDR2 SYGVKD. The V and J ends lost 0 bases and 3 bases respectively, with 5 bases between them. In DNA form, the CDR3 reads TGTGCCATCAGTGAGTCAAAGGACTATGGCTACACCTTC. Encoded protein: CAISESKDYGYTF.

This clonotype was recorded at least ten times. J is TRBJ1-1 and V is TRBV15, with unresolved D. This CDR3 contains 15 residues. Trimming cost V 5 bases and J 1 base, with 14 bases left between them. CDR1 and CDR2 (germline): LNHNV, YYDKDF (reference sequence). The CDR3, as DNA: TGTGCCACCAGCCCGGTTAGACTCGGGAACACTGAAGCTTTCTTT. As protein: CATSPVRLGNTEAFF.

At least ten counts were recorded for this clonotype. The CDR3 sequence: CASSLEANTEAFF. The CDR3 nucleotides are TGTGCCAGCAGCTTGGAGGCGAACACTGAAGCTTTCTTT. The chain is built from TRBV7-9 and TRBJ1-1, with D uncertain. The V and J ends lost 3 bases and 1 base respectively, with 6 bases between them. This CDR3 is 13 amino acids long. Germline CDR1 is SEHNR and CDR2 is FQNEAQ (reference sequence).

This clonotype was detected a few times. The chain employs TRBV12-5 and TRBJ2-1; no clear D gene. V was pared by 2 bases and J by 6 bases, with 8 bases between. The germline V gene encodes CDR1 LGHNT and CDR2 FRNRAP. This CDR3 comprises 13 residues. CDR3 DNA sequence: TGTGCTAGTGGTTTGAGTAGCCGCAATGAGCAGTTCTTC. It is translated as CASGLSSRNEQFF.

J is TRBJ2-2 and V is TRBV11-3; D remains unclear. Per germline, CDR1 SGHNT and CDR2 YENEEA. The CDR3 spans 14 residues. Trimming shortened V by 0 bases and J by 4 bases, and 6 bases separated the two germline ends. As DNA, the CDR3 is TGTGCCAGCAGCTTAGAGGGTGTCACCGGGGAGCTGTTTTTT. Translating it yields CASSLEGVTGELFF.

The genes are TRBV7-3 and TRBJ2-1; D is undetermined. The V gene's germline CDR1 is SGHTA and CDR2 FQGTGA. The CDR3 is made up of 13 amino acids. V lost 5 bases and J lost 6, with 11 bases in between. CDR3 sequence (DNA): TGTGCCAGCAGCCTAAAATCCGCCAATGAGCAGTTCTTC. Its translation: CASSLKSANEQFF.

This clonotype was observed a handful of times. The chain combines TRBV5-1 with TRBJ2-6; D remains ambiguous. The CDR3 loop spans 16 amino acids. CDR1 is SGHRS and CDR2 is YFSETQ in the germline V gene. V was cut by 0 bases and J by 4 bases, with 11 bases left in between. DNA of the CDR3: TGCGCCAGCAGCTTGGACGGTAGTATGGGGGCCAACGTCCTGACTTTC. Its translation: CASSLDGSMGANVLTF.

Concerning this clonotype: A much larger clone differs by one base, so this may be a read error. The V and J genes are TRBV6-1 and TRBJ1-5; D ambiguous. The CDR3 has 12 amino acids. V lost 7 bases and J 5 bases, leaving 9 bases between the germline ends. Germline assignment: CDR1 MNHNS and CDR2 SASEGT. The CDR3 nucleotides are TGTGCCAGCAATGGGTGGGATCAGCCCCAGCATTTT. Translation: CASNGWDQPQHF.

This clonotype was counted ten times or more. The J gene is TRBJ2-7, the V gene TRBV5-4, with 9 bases lining up with TRBD1. This CDR3 has 17 residues. Germline CDR1 reads SGHNT; CDR2 reads YYREEE (reference sequence). Germline trimming cut 4 bases from V and 7 bases from J; bases unmatched to any gene: 18. CDR3 sequence (DNA): TGTGCCAGCAGCCCTGGGACAGGGCGTCTTCGGGTCTGGGAGCAGTACTTC. Protein: CASSPGTGRLRVWEQYF.

This clonotype was counted ten times or more. The chain recombines TRBV27 with TRBJ2-5; D possibly uses TRBD1 or TRBD2 (5 bases each). The CDR3 loop spans 16 amino acids. Trimming pared 4 bases from V and 3 bases from J, leaving 18 bases between. Germline values: CDR1 MNHEY, CDR2 SMNVEV (reference sequence). The CDR3 DNA reads TGTGCCAGCAGTTCCCGGGACCCTCGCGATAAAGAGACCCAGTACTTC. This codes for CASSSRDPRDKETQYF.

In this sample, this clonotype turned up many times. This chain uses TRBV20-1 with TRBJ1-1; 9 bases line up with TRBD1. CDR3 size: 15 residues. Germline trimming cut 1 base from V and 1 base from J; bases unmatched to any gene: 4. Looked up from germline, CDR1 is DFQATT and CDR2 is SNEGSKA (reference sequence). As DNA, the CDR3 is TGCAGTGCTAGAGTAGGGGGACAGGGGAACACTGAAGCTTTCTTT. Residues: CSARVGGQGNTEAFF.

The sample holds many counts of this clonotype. V and J are TRBV7-8 and TRBJ2-1; no clear D gene. Germline V CDR1 and CDR2: SGHVS, FQNEAQ. The CDR3 is 12 residues long. Trimming took 5 bases from V and 8 from J, leaving 10 bases between them. The CDR3 is CASSRQADEQFF. The CDR3 DNA follows: TGTGCCAGCAGCCGGCAGGCGGATGAGCAGTTCTTC. The full variable domain, with the rest looked up from reference TRBV7-8 and TRBJ2-1, is GAGVSQSPRYKVAKRGQDVALRCDPISGHVSLFWYQQALGQGPEFLTYFQNEAQLDKSGLPSDRFFAERPEGSVSTLKIQRTQQEDSAVYLCASSRQADEQFFGPGTRLTVL.

The gene calls are TRBV6-5 and TRBJ2-7; TRBD1 is a possible D gene (5 bases). Trimming took off 6 bases at V and 1 base at J, with 7 bases between the two ends. The CDR3 runs to 12 residues. Germline V gives CDR1 MNHEY, CDR2 SVGAGI. The CDR3 reads CASRDSSYEQYF. The CDR3 nucleotides read TGTGCCAGCAGAGACAGTTCCTACGAGCAGTACTTC.

This clonotype has ten or more counts. The DNA for the CDR3 is TGTGCCAGCAGCCAAGATGGCGGGACCCGGTACACTGAAGCTTTCTTT. It codes for CASSQDGGTRYTEAFF. The chain employs TRBV14 and TRBJ1-1, with D perhaps TRBD1 (5 bases). The germline V and J ends were trimmed by 0 bases and 3 bases, with 14 bases remaining between them. CDR3 length equals 16 residues. The germline gives CDR1 SGHDN, CDR2 FVKESK. The full variable domain, its missing parts supplied by reference TRBV14 and TRBJ1-1, is EAGVTQFPSHSVIEKGQTVTLRCDPISGHDNLYWYRRVMGKEIKFLLHFVKESKQDESGMPNNRFLAERTGGTYSTLKVQPAELEDSGVYFCASSQDGGTRYTEAFFGQGTRLTVV.

This clonotype was observed many times. J is TRBJ2-3 and V is TRBV7-9; no clear D gene. Trimming took off 1 base at V and 0 bases at J, with 8 bases between the two ends. This CDR3 spans 15 amino acids. CDR1 is SEHNR, CDR2 FQNEAQ, per germline (reference sequence). CDR3 loop: CASSLGRLSTDTQYF. CDR3 bases: TGTGCCAGCAGCTTAGGCAGGCTAAGCACAGATACGCAGTATTTT.

This clonotype was detected many times. CDR3 sequence: CSASPLALLQNIQYF. The CDR3 DNA follows: TGCAGTGCTAGTCCACTAGCGCTCCTCCAGAACATTCAGTACTTC. The V gene is TRBV20-1, the J gene TRBJ2-4; 7 nucleotides line up with TRBD2. The ends lost 3 bases at V and 7 bases at J; junction bases unmatched: 12. This CDR3 is 15 amino acids long. Germline V lookup: CDR1 DFQATT, CDR2 SNEGSKA (reference sequence).

This clonotype was seen a handful of times. V gene TRBV5-1 combines with J gene TRBJ2-1; a possible D gene is TRBD2 (6 bases). Trimming stripped 2 bases from V and 8 bases from J, with 8 bases between. The germline gives CDR1 SGHRS, CDR2 YFSETQ. The CDR3 contains 12 residues. The CDR3 sequence: CASSFGGDEQFF. As DNA, the CDR3 is TGCGCCAGCAGCTTTGGCGGGGATGAGCAGTTCTTC.

A word on this clonotype: With a much larger clone just one base away, this may be a read error. This chain uses TRBV20-1 with TRBJ2-7, with D perhaps TRBD2 (6 bases). Germline V gene lookup returns CDR1 DFQATT and CDR2 SNEGSKA (reference sequence). The length of the CDR3 is 13 residues. The CDR3 is CRARLLATYEQYF. The CDR3 region has the DNA TGCAGAGCTAGACTCCTAGCGACCTACGAGCAGTACTTC.

The chain combines TRBV23-1 with TRBJ1-1, with TRBD1 as a possible D gene (6 bases). TRBV23-1 is labeled an ORF, and its function is uncertain. Trimming removed 3 bases from V and 5 bases from J, with 7 bases in between. This CDR3 is 12 amino acids long. The CDR3 here is CASSQQGTEAFF. The CDR3 coding sequence is TGCGCCAGCAGTCAGCAGGGGACTGAAGCTTTCTTT.

This clonotype came up many times. V is TRBV7-2 and J is TRBJ1-4, with D hard to call. V gave up 2 bases and J gave up 0 bases, with 7 bases separating them. Germline lookup yields CDR1 SGHTA and CDR2 FQGNSA. The CDR3 sequence is 15 residues long. The CDR3 spells CASSLHQATNEKLFF. As DNA, the CDR3 is TGTGCCAGCAGCTTACACCAAGCAACTAATGAAAAACTGTTTTTT.

In its sample, this clonotype was seen many times. The rearrangement uses TRBV18 and TRBJ2-7, with TRBD2 matching over 9 bases. Germline V gene data show CDR1 as KGHSH and CDR2 as LQKENI. With 1 base clipped from V and 1 base from J, the junction kept 5 bases outside the gene matches. The CDR3 contains 16 residues. Written as DNA, the CDR3 is TGTGCCAGCTCACCACTAGCGGGAGCCGAGTCCTACGAGCAGTACTTC. Protein: CASSPLAGAESYEQYF.

There are many counts of this clonotype. V gene TRBV28 combines with J gene TRBJ2-3; 12 bases align to TRBD1. V trimming: 7 bases; J trimming: 5 bases; junction bases outside the gene matches: 10. This CDR3 comprises 16 residues. Germline CDR1 and CDR2: MDHEN and SYDVKM. Written as DNA, the CDR3 is TGTGCCAGCATCCAGCCGGGACAGGGGGCTAGAGATACGCAGTATTTT. Amino acid sequence: CASIQPGQGARDTQYF.

V gene TRBV19 combines with J gene TRBJ2-1; D is unresolved. The ends were cut back, 6 bases at V and 4 bases at J, with 25 bases in the middle. The CDR3 length is 18 residues. In germline, CDR1 is LNHDA, CDR2 SQIVND (reference sequence). This chain's CDR3 is CASSAFPLGNTKYNEQFF. CDR3 coding DNA: TGTGCCAGTAGCGCTTTCCCTCTCGGTAATACGAAGTACAATGAGCAGTTCTTC.

This clonotype was counted at least ten times. V gene TRBV7-8 combines with J gene TRBJ1-5; tentatively, D is TRBD1 (5 bases). The germline V and J ends were trimmed by 0 bases and 4 bases, with 10 bases remaining between them. This CDR3 comprises 15 residues. Germline CDR1 SGHVS, CDR2 FQNEAQ. The CDR3 nucleotides are TGTGCCAGCAGCTTAGCGGGGGACGGTAATCAGCCCCAGCATTTT. Translated: CASSLAGDGNQPQHF.